A single sample gave rise to the 13 T cell receptor beta chains below, sequenced in a study of T-cell memory formation after mild COVID-19. TCRdb re-called the 5' RACE reads with MiXCR, one entry per CDR3 protein. The sample records 550,000 to 650,000 distinct CDR3 sequences, roughly 17% being singletons. Sequenced: PBMCs or a T cell subset sorted from them (not recorded which). These receptors were obtained from an adult woman who had mild COVID-19 (a few samples of this study predate the infection). Cell type and time point are not known.

V usage is TRBV29-1 and J usage is TRBJ2-1; D is uncertain. The germline V and J ends were trimmed by 2 bases and 4 bases, with 6 bases remaining between them. Germline V gene data show CDR1 as SQVTM and CDR2 as ANQGSEA. The CDR3 runs 12 residues. The CDR3 here is CSVERRYNEQFF. CDR3 nucleotide sequence: TGCAGCGTTGAACGACGATACAATGAGCAGTTCTTC.

The chain combines TRBV7-2 with TRBJ2-5; the match to TRBD1 covers 9 bases. CDR3 size: 14 residues. V trimming: 1 base; J trimming: 7 bases; junction bases outside the gene matches: 4. CDR1 and CDR2 (germline): SGHTA, FQGNSA. The CDR3 region is CASSLVGQGTTQYF. The CDR3 DNA follows: TGTGCCAGCAGCTTAGTAGGACAGGGGACGACCCAGTACTTC.

This clonotype has ten or more counts. V gene TRBV11-2 combines with J gene TRBJ1-1; the D gene is possibly TRBD1 (5 bases). The germline gives CDR1 SGHAT, CDR2 FQNNGV. The ends were cut back, 7 bases at V and 1 base at J, with 16 bases in the middle. The CDR3 runs to 15 residues. CDR3 in amino acids: CASKIGTSGNTEAFF. In DNA form, the CDR3 reads TGTGCCAGCAAGATAGGGACTTCAGGGAACACTGAAGCTTTCTTT.

The chain links TRBV5-1 to TRBJ2-7; D possibly uses TRBD1 or TRBD2 (5 bases each). The germline V gene has CDR1 SGHRS and CDR2 YFSETQ. V dropped 0 bases and J dropped 4 bases, with 20 bases sitting between them. The CDR3 sequence is 17 residues long. CDR3: CASSLVGAAGRDYEQYF. DNA of the CDR3: TGCGCCAGCAGCTTGGTCGGGGCGGCAGGGCGAGATTACGAGCAGTACTTC.

A few counts support this clonotype. The chain has TRBV7-2 and TRBJ2-3; no definite D call. Trimming stripped 8 bases from V and 6 bases from J, with 21 bases between. The germline V gene has CDR1 SGHTA and CDR2 FQGNSA. The CDR3 contains 15 residues. CDR3 DNA: TGTGCCAGCGCCCGCACCAGACTGATTGGCGATACGCAGTATTTT. This sequence encodes CASARTRLIGDTQYF.

In this sample, this clonotype turned up a few times. The J gene is TRBJ1-2, the V gene TRBV7-9, with D perhaps matching TRBD1 (5 bases). Looked up from germline, CDR1 is SEHNR and CDR2 is FQNEAQ (reference sequence). The ends were cut back, 0 bases at V and 10 bases at J, with 15 bases in the middle. This CDR3 has 14 amino acids. CDR3 protein: CASSLAARGIDYTF. Here the CDR3 DNA reads TGTGCCAGCAGCTTAGCCGCACGGGGCATAGACTACACCTTC.

This chain links TRBV7-9 with TRBJ1-1; D perhaps matches TRBD1 (6 bases). This CDR3 has 13 residues. Deletions cut 5 bases from V and 4 bases from J, with 11 bases between. Germline values: CDR1 SEHNR, CDR2 FQNEAQ (reference sequence). CDR3 residues: CASSLQGVTEAFF. As DNA, the CDR3 is TGTGCCAGCAGCCTACAGGGAGTCACTGAAGCTTTCTTT. Filled out from reference TRBV7-9 and TRBJ1-1, the complete variable domain reads DTGVSQNPRHKITKRGQNVTFRCDPISEHNRLYWYRQTLGQGPEFLTYFQNEAQLEKSRLLSDRFSAERPKGSFSTLEIQRTEQGDSAMYLCASSLQGVTEAFFGQGTRLTVV.

The chain recombines TRBV7-9 with TRBJ1-5; 8 bases are a match to TRBD1. Germline assignment: CDR1 SEHNR and CDR2 FQNEAQ (reference sequence). The CDR3 contains 15 residues. The ends lost 5 bases at V and 6 bases at J; junction bases unmatched: 9. The CDR3 loop reads CASSPDREEGQPQHF. The DNA of the CDR3 is TGTGCCAGCAGCCCGGACAGGGAGGAGGGTCAGCCCCAGCATTTT.

This clonotype was picked up a small number of times. The chain carries TRBV4-2 and TRBJ2-7, with 10 bases lining up with TRBD1. The germline gives CDR1 LGHNA, CDR2 YNFKEQ. After removal of 4 bases from V and 1 base from J, the junction contained 7 bases not matched to a gene. The CDR3 extends over 16 amino acids. CDR3 nucleotide sequence: TGTGCCAGCAGCCCCAGACCGGGACAGGGGTCCTACGAGCAGTACTTC. The encoded protein is CASSPRPGQGSYEQYF.

The V call is TRBV3-1, the J call TRBJ2-1, with 11 bases that match TRBD2. This CDR3 has 15 amino acids. The germline gives CDR1 LGHDT, CDR2 YNNKEL (reference sequence). The trim removed 4 bases at V and 6 bases at J, leaving 5 bases unmatched. CDR3 residues: CASSPSGGRPNEQFF. The DNA for the CDR3 is TGTGCCAGCAGCCCTAGCGGGGGGAGACCCAATGAGCAGTTCTTC.

This clonotype was observed a handful of times. The rearrangement uses TRBV24-1 and TRBJ2-1, with D hard to call. Germline CDR1 is KGHDR and CDR2 is SFDVKD. Deletions cut 9 bases from V and 7 bases from J, with 15 bases between. The CDR3 has 13 amino acids. CDR3 sequence (DNA): TGTGCCACCGCACCTTACAATGAGAATGAGCAGTTCTTC. It translates to CATAPYNENEQFF.

V is TRBV5-1 and J is TRBJ2-3; no clear D. The V gene lost 6 bases and the J gene lost 2 bases, with 7 bases spanning the gap. CDR3 length: 12 amino acids. CDR1 and CDR2 (germline): SGHRS, YFSETQ. DNA of the CDR3: TGCGCCAGCACGGCGGTCACAGATACGCAGTATTTT. It translates to CASTAVTDTQYF.

V is TRBV15 and J is TRBJ1-5; 7 nucleotides agree with TRBD1. Trimming took 8 bases from V and 6 from J; bases not matched to a gene: 7. The CDR3 has 13 amino acids. Germline CDR1 reads LNHNV; CDR2 reads YYDKDF (reference sequence). CDR3 DNA sequence: TGTGCCACCGGAGGACAGGTCAGTCAGCCCCAGCATTTT. Its protein is CATGGQVSQPQHF.